This entry features one T cell receptor (beta chain) sequence. The antigen remains undetermined. The data were obtained in a study of cytomegalovirus exposure and HLA in healthy donors. Study overall: T cells numbering around 180 million yielded more than 95 million unique TCR beta sequences in an earlier analysis.

Study-wide results and caveats: Most of the TCR beta V segments (in an earlier analysis) were productive either about 87% or about 30% of the time. HLA-A and HLA-B allele assignments for most subjects were reportedly predicted accurately using TCR beta sequences.

PCR involved 60 Vbeta and 13 Jbeta primers. TCRdb keeps only in-frame clones here, not all; method: immunoSEQ multiplex PCR. The repertoire holds about 180,000 clones, with over 75% as singletons. This CDR3 comprises 15 residues. CDR1 and CDR2 from the germline V gene are SGHNT and YYREEE (reference sequence). V shed 4 bases, J shed 1 base, and the junction held 6 bases outside the gene matches. Sequencing was done on a sample of PBMCs. The J gene is TRBJ2-3, the V gene TRBV5-4, with 7 bases matching TRBD1. This clonotype was obtained from a man aged 35-49 years in good health and CMV-seropositive. CDR3 sequence: CASSDRQGGTDTQYF. The CDR3 DNA reads as TGTGCCAGCAGCGACCGACAGGGCGGCACAGATACGCAGTATTTT.